The 32 T cell receptor beta chains below were found in one sample sequenced in a study of patients and donors after allogeneic stem cell transplantation. TCRdb passed the RT-PCR reads through MiXCR, listing each CDR3 protein once. The table has approximately 150,000 distinct CDR3 sequences, about 24% seen once; the top ten hold roughly a quarter. The sequenced sample was blood, either unsorted or a sorted T cell fraction (not recorded which). The receptor source for this set is a human donor who was either an allogeneic HSCT recipient or a stem cell or donor lymphocyte infusion donor (not recorded which). It is not recorded whose cells these are; they may come from a transplant donor.

This rearrangement joins TRBV12-3 or TRBV12-4 to TRBJ1-2; possible D gene TRBD1, 6 bases. Trimming pared 6 bases from V and 4 bases from J, leaving 18 bases between. The CDR3 length is 15 residues. CDR3 in amino acids: CASSNQDSPVYGYTF. CDR3 coding DNA: TGTGCCAGCAGCAACCAGGACAGCCCTGTCTATGGCTACACCTTC.

The rearrangement joins TRBV5-6 to TRBJ1-2, with no clear D. Trimming cost V 4 bases and J 0 bases, with 16 bases left between them. The CDR3 has 16 amino acids. Per germline, CDR1 SGHDT and CDR2 YYEEEE. The CDR3, as DNA: TGTGCCAGCAGCCATCGGGTAGACGTAACTAACTATGGCTACACCTTC. Protein: CASSHRVDVTNYGYTF.

Only a few counts were recorded for this clonotype. This rearrangement joins TRBV12-3 or TRBV12-4 to TRBJ1-1, with 8 bases fitting TRBD1. V shed 6 bases and J 5 bases; nucleotides not matched to a gene: 5. There are 13 residues in the CDR3. The CDR3 protein is CASSSGGLTEAFF. The CDR3 DNA reads TGTGCCAGCAGCTCAGGGGGCTTGACTGAAGCTTTCTTT.

This clonotype was seen a handful of times. V and J are TRBV10-3 and TRBJ1-5, with D hard to call. The germline gives CDR1 ENHRY, CDR2 SYGVKD. With 6 bases removed from V and 3 bases from J, the gap between germline ends came to 6 bases. The CDR3 has 12 amino acids. The CDR3 DNA follows: TGTGCCATCAGATCTGACAATCAGCCCCAGCATTTT. Protein product: CAIRSDNQPQHF.

The genes are TRBV30 and TRBJ1-1; D remains ambiguous. CDR3 length equals 14 residues. V lost 0 bases and J 1 base, leaving 9 bases between the germline ends. Germline V gene lookup returns CDR1 GTSNPN and CDR2 SVGIG (reference sequence). This CDR3 reads CAWSVPLGNTEAFF. The CDR3 coding sequence is TGTGCCTGGAGTGTACCTTTAGGGAACACTGAAGCTTTCTTT.

V gene TRBV20-1 combines with J gene TRBJ2-7; D ambiguous. V lost 0 bases and J 3 bases, leaving 6 bases between the germline ends. The CDR3 is made up of 12 amino acids. The germline V gene has CDR1 DFQATT and CDR2 SNEGSKA (reference sequence). In nucleotides, the CDR3 is TGCAGTGCTAGAGAGTCCCTCTACGAGCAGTACTTC. Residues: CSARESLYEQYF.

The genes are TRBV20-1 and TRBJ1-4; the D is unclear. The CDR3 is made up of 14 amino acids. Trimming shortened V by 6 bases and J by 2 bases, and 13 bases separated the two germline ends. Germline loops: CDR1 DFQATT, CDR2 SNEGSKA (reference sequence). CDR3 DNA sequence: TGCAGTGCCGAAAGAGGGCCCACTAATGAAAAACTGTTTTTT. Protein: CSAERGPTNEKLFF.

This clonotype was detected only a few times. In DNA form, the CDR3 reads TGTGCCAGCAGCGTTGGGACGGCGGAGACCCAGTACTTC. It yields the protein CASSVGTAETQYF. The chain links TRBV9 to TRBJ2-5; D is tentatively TRBD1 or TRBD2 (5 bases each). Trimming cost V 2 bases and J 5 bases, with 10 bases left between them. The CDR3 covers 13 residues. Germline loops: CDR1 SGDLS, CDR2 YYNGEE. Full variable domain (outside the CDR3, taken from reference TRBV9 and TRBJ2-5): DSGVTQTPKHLITATGQRVTLRCSPRSGDLSVYWYQQSLDQGLQFLIQYYNGEERAKGNILERFSAQQFPDLHSELNLSSLELGDSALYFCASSVGTAETQYFGPGTRLLVL.

This clonotype has a handful of counts. V usage is TRBV27 and J usage is TRBJ1-5; D call uncertain. The CDR3 consists of 12 residues. The V gene's germline CDR1 is MNHEY and CDR2 SMNVEV (reference sequence). V lost 4 bases to trimming and J lost 9 bases, with 10 bases between them. The CDR3 region has the DNA TGTGCCAGCAGTTCGCCCCAAGGGCCCCAGCATTTT. Amino acid sequence: CASSSPQGPQHF.

The gene calls are TRBV5-1 and TRBJ2-7, with 8 positions matching TRBD1. CDR1 and CDR2 (germline): SGHRS, YFSETQ. There are 15 residues in the CDR3. After removal of 4 bases from V and 4 bases from J, the junction contained 10 bases not matched to a gene. CDR3 amino acids: CASSIGQGGIYEQYF. DNA of the CDR3: TGCGCCAGCAGCATAGGACAGGGAGGTATATACGAGCAGTACTTC.

J is TRBJ1-5 and V is TRBV20-1; 7 bases align to TRBD1. The length of the CDR3 is 14 residues. Germline CDR1 is DFQATT and CDR2 is SNEGSKA (reference sequence). The junction had 7 bases not matched to a gene; V was cut back by 5 bases and J by 3 bases. The CDR3 sequence: CSAVRGAFNQPQHF. The CDR3 region has the DNA TGCAGTGCTGTCAGGGGGGCCTTCAATCAGCCCCAGCATTTT.

This clonotype was seen many times. The J gene is TRBJ1-1, the V gene TRBV3-1; D remains ambiguous. Germline V lookup: CDR1 LGHDT, CDR2 YNNKEL (reference sequence). Trimming pared 4 bases from V and 5 bases from J, leaving 11 bases between. CDR3 length: 13 amino acids. The CDR3: CASSLKGKTEAFF. The CDR3, as DNA: TGTGCCAGCAGCCTGAAAGGGAAGACTGAAGCTTTCTTT. The full variable domain, in which reference TRBV3-1 and TRBJ1-1 provide the parts outside the CDR3, is DTAVSQTPKYLVTQMGNDKSIKCEQNLGHDTMYWYKQDSKKFLKIMFSYNNKELIINETVPNRFSPKSPDKAHLNLHINSLELGDSAVYFCASSLKGKTEAFFGQGTRLTVV.

In DNA form, the CDR3 reads TGTGCCAGCAGTGTATTCGGCAGGGGGCAAGAGACCCAGTACTTC. It is translated as CASSVFGRGQETQYF. The V call is TRBV2, the J call TRBJ2-5; 7 bases match TRBD1. There are 15 residues in the CDR3. Trimming cost V 4 bases and J 2 bases; bases outside gene matches: 7. Germline loops: CDR1 SNHLY, CDR2 FYNNEI.

There are a few counts of this clonotype. This sequence joins TRBV15 and TRBJ2-4; 11 nucleotides match TRBD2. V gave up 3 bases and J gave up 0 bases; unmatched junction bases: 10. The CDR3 has 19 amino acids. CDR1 is LNHNV, CDR2 YYDKDF, per germline (reference sequence). In DNA form, the CDR3 reads TGTGCCACCAGCAGGTCAGTAGCGGGAGGGCAGCGAGCCAAAAACATTCAGTACTTC. Translation: CATSRSVAGGQRAKNIQYF.

This clonotype was detected many times. This chain uses TRBV5-1 with TRBJ1-1; 7 bases are shared with TRBD1. This CDR3 region has 14 residues. V trimming: 4 bases; J trimming: 0 bases; junction bases outside the gene matches: 3. Germline V CDR1 and CDR2: SGHRS, YFSETQ. The CDR3 here is CASSPGQMNTEAFF. Here the CDR3 DNA reads TGCGCCAGCAGCCCGGGACAGATGAACACTGAAGCTTTCTTT.

This clonotype came up many times. The chain employs TRBV5-1 and TRBJ1-2; 7 bases are shared with TRBD1. Germline V lookup: CDR1 SGHRS, CDR2 YFSETQ. The trim removed 4 bases at V and 4 bases at J, leaving 7 bases unmatched. This CDR3 contains 14 residues. The CDR3 sequence: CASSETGTAYGYTF. The CDR3 coding sequence is TGCGCCAGCAGCGAAACCGGGACAGCCTATGGCTACACCTTC.

The V gene is TRBV7-8, the J gene TRBJ2-1, with 7 positions matching TRBD2. With 1 base clipped from V and 7 bases from J, the junction kept 1 base outside the gene matches. This CDR3 is built from 13 residues. Germline assignment: CDR1 SGHVS and CDR2 FQNEAQ. The CDR3 loop reads CASSLGTSNEQFF. The CDR3 DNA reads TGTGCCAGCAGCTTAGGGACTAGTAATGAGCAGTTCTTC.

This clonotype has more than one count but fewer than ten. The V and J genes are TRBV10-3 and TRBJ2-3, with 10 bases that match TRBD1. Germline-derived CDR1 and CDR2 are ENHRY and SYGVKD. V gave up 3 bases and J gave up 5 bases; unmatched junction bases: 14. This CDR3 comprises 18 residues. In DNA form, the CDR3 reads TGTGCCATCAGTGAACTCCTGTCAAGGGACAGGGGCCTAGATACGCAGTATTTT. It encodes CAISELLSRDRGLDTQYF.

V gene TRBV20-1 combines with J gene TRBJ1-1; unclear D gene. Germline-derived CDR1 and CDR2 are DFQATT and SNEGSKA (reference sequence). The CDR3 runs to 11 residues. V lost 6 bases to trimming and J lost 4 bases, with 9 bases between them. CDR3 sequence (DNA): TGCAGTGCCCCCAGCCTCACTGAAGCTTTCTTT. It yields the protein CSAPSLTEAFF.

The rearrangement joins TRBV7-2 to TRBJ1-1, with 8 bases fitting TRBD1. The V and J ends lost 6 bases and 1 base, in that order; junction bases with no gene match: 4. The CDR3 has 14 residues. From germline, CDR1 is SGHTA and CDR2 FQGNSA. CDR3: CASSRDRKNTEAFF. In DNA form, the CDR3 reads TGTGCCAGCAGTCGGGACAGGAAGAACACTGAAGCTTTCTTT.

The rearrangement joins TRBV7-9 to TRBJ2-6; D not resolved. CDR1 and CDR2 from the germline V gene are SEHNR and FQNEAQ (reference sequence). Deletions cut 4 bases from V and 0 bases from J, with 7 bases between. The CDR3 totals 15 residues. The CDR3 region is CASSSDISGANVLTF. CDR3 coding DNA: TGTGCCAGCAGCTCCGACATCTCTGGGGCCAACGTCCTGACTTTC.

The chain employs TRBV5-1 and TRBJ1-1; 7 nucleotides agree with TRBD1. The junction had 3 bases not matched to a gene; V was cut back by 4 bases and J by 0 bases. This CDR3 has 14 amino acids. Looked up from germline, CDR1 is SGHRS and CDR2 is YFSETQ. CDR3 bases: TGCGCCAGCAGCGAAACAGGGGTGAACACTGAAGCTTTCTTT. It is translated as CASSETGVNTEAFF.

V usage is TRBV7-2 and J usage is TRBJ2-5; a weak D match, TRBD1 (6 bases). V was clipped by 5 bases and J by 2 bases, with 12 bases between them. The CDR3 sequence is 14 residues long. Germline V gene data show CDR1 as SGHTA and CDR2 as FQGNSA. The CDR3 loop is CASSPRDKQETQYF. In DNA form, the CDR3 reads TGTGCCAGCAGCCCACGGGACAAACAAGAGACCCAGTACTTC.

V gene TRBV4-3 combines with J gene TRBJ2-1; weak D call: TRBD1 (6 bases). The CDR3 runs 16 residues. Per the germline V gene, CDR1 is LGHNA and CDR2 is YSLEER. V lost 2 bases and J 0 bases, leaving 11 bases between the germline ends. CDR3 nucleotides: TGCGCCAGCAGCCAACGACAGGACCTCTCCTACAATGAGCAGTTCTTC. Amino acids: CASSQRQDLSYNEQFF.

The rearrangement uses TRBV12-3 or TRBV12-4 and TRBJ2-3; weak D call: TRBD2 (5 bases). There are 12 residues in the CDR3. The ends were cut back, 6 bases at V and 6 bases at J, with 10 bases in the middle. The CDR3 sequence is CASSRGHDTQYF. The CDR3 DNA sequence: TGTGCCAGCAGCCGGGGTCATGATACGCAGTATTTT.

This clonotype has more than one count but fewer than ten. The chain carries TRBV10-3 and TRBJ1-1, with unresolved D. V was shortened by 7 bases and J by 3 bases, with 18 bases between the two germline ends. The CDR3 runs to 15 residues. The germline gives CDR1 ENHRY, CDR2 SYGVKD. The DNA of the CDR3 is TGTGCCATCACGGCGGAGGGAGTTCGGGACACTGAAGCTTTCTTT. Its protein product is CAITAEGVRDTEAFF.

The chain joins TRBV6-6 to TRBJ1-5, with D perhaps TRBD1 (6 bases). CDR1 and CDR2 (germline): MNHNY, SVGAGI (reference sequence). The CDR3 has 15 amino acids. V was clipped by 5 bases and J by 4 bases, with 15 bases between them. CDR3 amino acids: CASSLPTGKNQPQHF. In nucleotides, the CDR3 is TGTGCCAGCAGTCTTCCGACAGGAAAAAATCAGCCCCAGCATTTT.

As to this clonotype: A much more abundant neighbour one base away suggests this may be a read error. This chain links TRBV10-3 with TRBJ1-1; TRBD1 matches 10 bases. This CDR3 is built from 15 residues. Germline CDR1 and CDR2: ENHRY and SYGVKD. Trimming removed 11 bases from V and 0 bases from J; junction bases left unmatched: 9. The CDR3 DNA sequence: TGTGCCCCTCCCCGACAGGGGGCTATGAACACTGAAGCTTTCTTT. Amino acids: CAPPRQGAMNTEAFF.

The V and J genes are TRBV7-9 and TRBJ1-4, with a weak D call TRBD1 (5 bases). Germline values: CDR1 SEHNR, CDR2 FQNEAQ (reference sequence). CDR3 length equals 15 residues. V lost 5 bases to trimming and J lost 8 bases, with 18 bases between them. In DNA form, the CDR3 reads TGTGCCAGCAGCGTGAATAGGGGTATTGACGAAAAACTGTTTTTT. Translating it yields CASSVNRGIDEKLFF.

This clonotype has more than one count but fewer than ten. V gene TRBV25-1 combines with J gene TRBJ1-1; TRBD1 is a possible D gene (6 bases). Germline V gene data show CDR1 as MGHDK and CDR2 as SYGVNS. CDR3 length equals 15 residues. Trimming took off 4 bases at V and 3 bases at J, with 15 bases between the two ends. DNA of the CDR3: TGTGCCAGCAGTGCCCTCAGGGGTTGGGACACTGAAGCTTTCTTT. Its translation: CASSALRGWDTEAFF.

The chain recombines TRBV21-1 with TRBJ1-5; TRBD1 was called by the table and not checked on the DNA. TRBV21-1 is classified as a pseudogene. CDR3 length equals 16 residues. For the CDR3, the DNA is TGTGCCAGCAGCCCCCCCGAGGCAGGGGGCCGGCAGCCCCAGCATTTT. It translates to CASSPPEAGGRQPQHF.

The chain joins TRBV3-1 to TRBJ1-2, with D unclear. CDR1 and CDR2 from the germline V gene are LGHDT and YNNKEL (reference sequence). The CDR3 is 15 amino acids. V lost 0 bases and J lost 4, with 12 bases in between. The CDR3 DNA is TGTGCCAGCAGCCAAGAGGTTCAACTTGGCTATGGCTACACCTTC. Protein product: CASSQEVQLGYGYTF.